Shown below are 29 T cell receptor beta chains from a single sample sequenced in a study of OX40 agonist ivuxolimab in advanced cancers. TCRdb keeps only in-frame clones here, not all; method: immunoSEQ multiplex PCR. Of about 78,000 clones in the sample, around 86% were seen once. This specimen was CD4+ or CD8+ T cells sorted from blood, taken in a trial of the OX40 agonist ivuxolimab. The receptors shown here come from an adult with an advanced solid tumor such as melanoma, head and neck, liver or kidney cancer.

The chain combines TRBV7-9 with TRBJ2-2, with 8 positions matching TRBD2. V lost 0 bases, J lost 6 bases, and 6 bases stayed unmatched. The V gene's germline CDR1 is SEHNR and CDR2 FQNEAQ (reference sequence). The CDR3 runs 16 residues. CDR3 protein: CASSLASGSLSGELFF. The CDR3 region has the DNA TGTGCCAGCAGCTTAGCCAGCGGGAGTTTATCCGGGGAGCTGTTTTTT.

This clone was observed once. This chain uses TRBV7-2 with TRBJ2-7; 9 nucleotides match TRBD2. The CDR3 is 17 residues long. In germline, CDR1 is SGHTA, CDR2 FQGNSA. The V and J ends lost 4 bases and 0 bases, in that order; junction bases with no gene match: 10. Written as DNA, the CDR3 is TGTGCCAGCAGCTCTTTAGCGGGAGCTTGGGGCTCCTACGAGCAGTACTTC. Its translation is CASSSLAGAWGSYEQYF.

The chain uses TRBV28 and TRBJ2-1, with 10 bases fitting TRBD2. The junction had 10 bases not matched to a gene; V was cut back by 4 bases and J by 4 bases. CDR3 length: 17 residues. Germline-derived CDR1 and CDR2 are MDHEN and SYDVKM. CDR3: CASSSNGRGLAYNEQFF. The CDR3 DNA reads as TGTGCCAGCAGTTCCAATGGGAGGGGACTAGCGTACAATGAGCAGTTCTTC.

This clone was seen only once. The chain is built from TRBV11-3 and TRBJ2-7, with D possibly matching TRBD2 (5 bases). Germline lookup yields CDR1 SGHNT and CDR2 YENEEA. The CDR3 consists of 18 residues. The V end lost 1 base, the J end lost 0 bases, and 19 bases lay between the germline ends. CDR3 sequence reads: CASSLGQGFVGSSYEQYF. DNA for the CDR3: TGTGCCAGCAGCTTAGGACAAGGGTTTGTGGGGAGCTCCTACGAGCAGTACTTC.

V and J are TRBV6-1 and TRBJ1-3; a possible D gene is TRBD1 (5 bases). Trimming stripped 7 bases from V and 2 bases from J, with 15 bases between. Germline V lookup: CDR1 MNHNS, CDR2 SASEGT. The CDR3 has 15 amino acids. This CDR3 reads CASTPGPFTGNTIYF. The CDR3 DNA follows: TGTGCCAGCACCCCGGGGCCCTTCACTGGAAACACCATATATTTT.

The chain is built from TRBV28 and TRBJ2-7; no firm D call. Germline loops: CDR1 MDHEN, CDR2 SYDVKM. The CDR3 has 13 amino acids. Trimming stripped 8 bases from V and 0 bases from J, with 11 bases between. For the CDR3, the DNA is TGTGCCAGCTGGTCAGAGAGCTCCTACGAGCAGTACTTC. Amino acids: CASWSESSYEQYF. Using reference TRBV28 and TRBJ2-7 for the parts outside the CDR3, the full variable domain is DVKVTQSSRYLVKRTGEKVFLECVQDMDHENMFWYRQDPGLGLRLIYFSYDVKMKEKGDIPEGYSVSREKKERFSLILESASTNQTSMYLCASWSESSYEQYFGPGTRLTVT.

The chain is built from TRBV18 and TRBJ2-3; TRBD1 matches 7 bases. Losses at the gene ends were 0 bases for V and 2 bases for J; bases not matched to a gene: 8. Germline V gene lookup returns CDR1 KGHSH and CDR2 LQKENI. CDR3 size: 17 residues. CDR3 loop: CASSPPIVGQSTDTQYF. CDR3 DNA sequence: TGTGCCAGCTCACCACCGATAGTGGGACAGTCCACAGATACGCAGTATTTT. The full variable domain, in which reference TRBV18 and TRBJ2-3 provide the parts outside the CDR3, is NAGVMQNPRHLVRRRGQEARLRCSPMKGHSHVYWYRQLPEEGLKFMVYLQKENIIDESGMPKERFSAEFPKEGPSILRIQQVVRGDSAAYFCASSPPIVGQSTDTQYFGPGTRLTVL.

CDR3 DNA sequence: TGCGCCAGCAGAACGGGACCCCAAGAGACCCAGTACTTC. Translation: CASRTGPQETQYF. This chain links TRBV5-1 with TRBJ2-5; D may be TRBD1 or TRBD2 (5 bases each). V was shortened by 5 bases and J by 1 base, with 9 bases between the two germline ends. Germline V gene lookup returns CDR1 SGHRS and CDR2 YFSETQ. This CDR3 spans 13 amino acids.

J is TRBJ2-7 and V is TRBV19; 9 positions agree with TRBD1. The CDR3 runs to 14 residues. The V gene's germline CDR1 is LNHDA and CDR2 SQIVND (reference sequence). J lost 6 bases, V lost 3 bases, and 6 bases had no gene match. The chain's CDR3 is CASSIGTGLSEQYF. CDR3 in DNA: TGTGCCAGTAGTATCGGGACAGGGTTATCCGAGCAGTACTTC.

The V and J genes are TRBV29-1 and TRBJ2-3; tentatively, D is TRBD2 (5 bases). Germline CDR1 is SQVTM and CDR2 is ANQGSEA. Trimming removed 5 bases at V and 1 base at J, with 16 bases between. This CDR3 has 15 amino acids. The CDR3 loop is CSVSSRAGGTDTQYF. CDR3 sequence (DNA): TGCAGCGTTTCTTCGCGGGCCGGTGGCACAGATACGCAGTATTTT.

J is TRBJ2-1 and V is TRBV11-2; D possibly corresponds to TRBD1 (6 bases). The CDR3 is 14 residues long. V dropped 4 bases and J dropped 11 bases, with 18 bases sitting between them. Germline assignment: CDR1 SGHAT and CDR2 FQNNGV. This CDR3 is CASSSIQWGLQQFF. The CDR3 DNA follows: TGTGCCAGCAGCTCAATTCAGTGGGGGCTCCAGCAGTTCTTC.

The chain recombines TRBV7-8 with TRBJ1-2; no clear D. The CDR3 totals 13 residues. Germline-derived CDR1 and CDR2 are SGHVS and FQNEAQ. V was shortened by 1 base and J by 5 bases, with 8 bases between the two germline ends. DNA for the CDR3: TGTGCCAGCAGCTTAGTTTCTCTGTATGGCTACACCTTC. The encoded protein is CASSLVSLYGYTF.

The rearrangement links TRBV19 to TRBJ1-2; TRBD1 matches at 7 bases. The CDR3 is made up of 18 amino acids. V dropped 5 bases and J dropped 2; count of bases not matched to a gene: 17. Per the germline V gene, CDR1 is LNHDA and CDR2 is SQIVND (reference sequence). CDR3 sequence (DNA): TGTGCCAGTAGTGCCTTCCACAGGGGAGGGCTGAGGAACTATGGCTACACCTTC. Its protein product is CASSAFHRGGLRNYGYTF.

The V and J genes are TRBV2 and TRBJ2-5; D gene unclear. Germline V gives CDR1 SNHLY, CDR2 FYNNEI. V was clipped by 3 bases and J by 5 bases, with 1 base between them. The CDR3 length is 10 residues. The CDR3 protein is CASSEETQYF. For the CDR3, the DNA is TGTGCCAGCAGTGAGGAGACCCAGTACTTC.

The rearrangement links TRBV7-3 to TRBJ2-1; D is unresolved. CDR3 size: 12 residues. The germline CDR1 and CDR2 sequences are SGHTA and FQGTGA. Trimming took 5 bases from V and 9 from J, leaving 11 bases between them. CDR3 protein: CASSRQGGEQFF. In nucleotides, the CDR3 is TGTGCCAGCAGCCGCCAAGGTGGTGAGCAGTTCTTC.

This clone was found once. The chain employs TRBV5-4 and TRBJ2-3; possible D gene TRBD1, 5 bases. The CDR3 runs 19 residues. The ends were cut back, 1 base at V and 0 bases at J, with 21 bases in the middle. The germline CDR1 and CDR2 sequences are SGHNT and YYREEE (reference sequence). CDR3 DNA: TGTGCCAGCAGCTTGACAGGTTTAGGAGTCCTTACCAGCACAGATACGCAGTATTTT. It codes for CASSLTGLGVLTSTDTQYF.

This chain uses TRBV28 with TRBJ1-5; no clear D. The CDR3 has 15 residues. Germline assignment: CDR1 MDHEN and CDR2 SYDVKM. V gave up 7 bases and J gave up 3 bases, with 16 bases separating them. The CDR3 DNA is TGTGCCAGCACAACTCGCCGGGTAGCCAATCAGCCCCAGCATTTT. Amino acid sequence: CASTTRRVANQPQHF.

This chain joins TRBV10-2 and TRBJ2-4; tentatively, D is TRBD2 (6 bases). V was cut by 6 bases and J by 0 bases, with 12 bases left in between. CDR1 is WSHSY and CDR2 is SAAADI in the germline V gene. The CDR3 has 15 amino acids. DNA of the CDR3: TGCGCCAGCAGCTCGGGGGAGGTAGCCAAAAACATTCAGTACTTC. It yields the protein CASSSGEVAKNIQYF.

The rearrangement links TRBV28 to TRBJ1-1, with D hard to call. The CDR3 runs 15 residues. Germline V gene data show CDR1 as MDHEN and CDR2 as SYDVKM. V lost 6 bases, J lost 1 base, and 15 bases lay in between. This CDR3 reads CASSPAGQKNTEAFF. The CDR3 region has the DNA TGTGCCAGCAGCCCTGCGGGTCAAAAGAACACTGAAGCTTTCTTT.

Worth noting for this clone: It is unclear where the CDR3 begins or ends on the DNA, so no DNA is shown, and the CDR3 is as TCRdb lists it. V usage is TRBV29-1 and J usage is TRBJ2-7; TRBD1 reflects the table's D call only, with no check against the DNA. The V gene's germline CDR1 is SQVTM and CDR2 ANQGSEA. Inclusive of both ends, the CDR3 amounts to 14 amino acids. This CDR3 is CSVATGAYSYEQCF.

The chain combines TRBV11-3 with TRBJ2-3, with D perhaps given as TRBD1 or TRBD2 (6 bases each). This CDR3 is 13 amino acids long. Between the trimmed V and J ends, which lost 5 bases and 6 bases, there was a span of 12 bases. The germline CDR1 and CDR2 sequences are SGHNT and YENEEA. Written as DNA, the CDR3 is TGTGCCAGCAGCGCCGGGGGCGCGGATACGCAGTATTTT. The encoded protein is CASSAGGADTQYF.

The rearrangement links TRBV9 to TRBJ2-2; D not resolved. The CDR3 runs 13 residues. Germline V gene data show CDR1 as SGDLS and CDR2 as YYNGEE. V lost 1 base, J lost 3 bases, and 4 bases lay in between. The CDR3 region is CASSVSHTGELFF. The CDR3, as DNA: TGTGCCAGCAGCGTAAGTCACACCGGGGAGCTGTTTTTT.

The chain has TRBV10-1 and TRBJ2-4; D possibly uses TRBD1 or TRBD2 (5 bases each). The V gene lost 3 bases and the J gene lost 2 bases, with 8 bases spanning the gap. The CDR3 consists of 14 residues. From germline, CDR1 is WNHNN and CDR2 SYGVQD (reference sequence). CDR3 region: CASSDGGSKNIQYF. CDR3 DNA sequence: TGCGCCAGCAGTGATGGGGGATCCAAAAACATTCAGTACTTC.

The V call is TRBV20-1, the J call TRBJ2-7; possible D gene TRBD1, 6 bases. V was clipped by 6 bases and J by 6 bases, with 12 bases between them. Germline CDR1 reads DFQATT; CDR2 reads SNEGSKA (reference sequence). The CDR3 is 11 amino acids. For the CDR3, the DNA is TGCAGTGCAAACCAGGGGTTCGAGCAGTACTTC. This codes for CSANQGFEQYF.

The chain uses TRBV4-1 and TRBJ2-2; D gene uncertain. The CDR3 is 18 residues long. V was pared by 1 base and J by 0 bases, with 15 bases between. Germline assignment: CDR1 MGHRA and CDR2 YSYEKL. The CDR3 sequence: CASSQAVFRVSNTGELFF. The CDR3 bases are TGCGCCAGCAGCCAAGCCGTCTTTCGGGTTTCGAACACCGGGGAGCTGTTTTTT.

The gene calls are TRBV7-9 and TRBJ1-1, with D uncertain. CDR1 is SEHNR, CDR2 FQNEAQ, per germline (reference sequence). The CDR3 is made up of 14 amino acids. V was shortened by 2 bases and J by 2 bases, with 9 bases between the two germline ends. This chain's CDR3 is CASSLSGVNTEAFF. DNA of the CDR3: TGTGCCAGCAGCTTAAGCGGGGTAAACACTGAAGCTTTCTTT.

V is TRBV4-1 and J is TRBJ2-5; tentatively, D is TRBD1 (6 bases). CDR3 length: 15 amino acids. Germline-derived CDR1 and CDR2 are MGHRA and YSYEKL. With 1 base removed from V and 1 base from J, the gap between germline ends came to 10 bases. For the CDR3, the DNA is TGCGCCAGCAGCCAAGGTCGGGACACCCAAGAGACCCAGTACTTC. Its translation is CASSQGRDTQETQYF.

The chain is built from TRBV19 and TRBJ1-5; the match to TRBD1 covers 8 bases. J gave up 3 bases and V 4 bases, and 17 bases lay outside the gene matches. This CDR3 has 19 amino acids. The germline V gene has CDR1 LNHDA and CDR2 SQIVND (reference sequence). CDR3 nucleotides: TGTGCCAGTAGTACTAGATCCGACACCGGGACAGGAGACAATCAGCCCCAGCATTTT. This translates into CASSTRSDTGTGDNQPQHF.

The chain couples TRBV5-4 to TRBJ2-7; possibly TRBD2 for D (5 bases). V lost 7 bases, J lost 2 bases, and 19 bases lay in between. The CDR3 totals 15 residues. Germline values: CDR1 SGHNT, CDR2 YYREEE (reference sequence). CDR3 region: CASAPGGWSTYEQYF. In nucleotides, the CDR3 is TGTGCCAGCGCCCCGGGCGGGTGGAGCACCTACGAGCAGTACTTC.